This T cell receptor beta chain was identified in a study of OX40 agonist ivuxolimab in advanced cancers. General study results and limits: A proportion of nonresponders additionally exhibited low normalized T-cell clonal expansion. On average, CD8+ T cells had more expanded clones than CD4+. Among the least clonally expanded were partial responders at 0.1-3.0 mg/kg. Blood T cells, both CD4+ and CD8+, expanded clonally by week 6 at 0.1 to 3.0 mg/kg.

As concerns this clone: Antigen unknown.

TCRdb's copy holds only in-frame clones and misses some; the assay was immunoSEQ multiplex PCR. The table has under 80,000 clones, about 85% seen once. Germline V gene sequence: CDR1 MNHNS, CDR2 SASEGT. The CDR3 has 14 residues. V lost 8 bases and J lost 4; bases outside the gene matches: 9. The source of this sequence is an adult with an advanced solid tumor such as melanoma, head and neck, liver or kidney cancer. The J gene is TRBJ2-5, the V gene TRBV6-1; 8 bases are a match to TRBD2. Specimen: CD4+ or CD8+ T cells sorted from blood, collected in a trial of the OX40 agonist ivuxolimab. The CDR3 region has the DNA TGTGCCAGCGCCTCAGCGGGGGCAGGAGAGACCCAGTACTTC. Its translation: CASASAGAGETQYF.